This TCR beta chain derives from a study of siplizumab effects on memory and regulatory T cells. Study findings and constraints: Whether the proliferating Tregs (from siplizumab cultures) were suppressive was not confirmed. Naive T cell populations appeared to exhibit greater diversity than memory cells and appeared to be major alloresponse contributors. Siplizumab, the agent tested, significantly reduced alloreactive sequences traceable to unstimulated CD4+ memory cells.

The germline V gene encodes CDR1 SGHRS and CDR2 YFSETQ. The length of the CDR3 is 12 residues. The V end lost 5 bases, the J end lost 3 bases, and 8 bases lay between the germline ends. Concerning this clone itself: The antigen is not known.

The repertoire was sequenced with immunoSEQ multiplex PCR; TCRdb's copy has only in-frame clones and lacks some. This sample has about 52,000 clones, with under 98% found just once. The chain links TRBV5-1 to TRBJ2-5; D is uncertain. The sample consisted of naive CD4+ T cells sorted from blood. The sequence was obtained from a human donor in good health. The CDR3 DNA reads as TGCGCCAGCAGAGGGTTAGAAGAGACCCAGTACTTC. Protein product: CASRGLEETQYF. The full variable domain, in which reference TRBV5-1 and TRBJ2-5 provide the parts outside the CDR3, is KAGVTQTPRYLIKTRGQQVTLSCSPISGHRSVSWYQQTPGQGLQFLFEYFSETQRNKGNFPGRFSGRQFSNSRSEMNVSTLELGDSALYLCASRGLEETQYFGPGTRLLVL.